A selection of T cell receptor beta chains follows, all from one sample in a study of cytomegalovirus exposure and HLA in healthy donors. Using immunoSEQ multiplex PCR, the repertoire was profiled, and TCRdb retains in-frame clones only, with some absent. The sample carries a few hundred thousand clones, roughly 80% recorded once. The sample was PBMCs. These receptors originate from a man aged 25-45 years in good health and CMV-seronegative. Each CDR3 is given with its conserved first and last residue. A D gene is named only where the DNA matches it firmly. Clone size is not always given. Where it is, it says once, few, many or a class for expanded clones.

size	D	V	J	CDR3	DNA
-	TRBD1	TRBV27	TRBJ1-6	CASSFHRGSSYNSPLHF	TGTGCCAGCAGTTTCCACAGGGGTTCCTCCTATAATTCACCCCTCCACTTT
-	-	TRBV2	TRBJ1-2	CASRGDSPGANYGYTF	TGTGCCAGCAGGGGGGACTCCCCTGGGGCTAACTATGGCTACACCTTC
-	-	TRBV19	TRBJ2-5	CASSPDRLGQETQYF	TGTGCCAGTTCACCTGACAGGTTGGGCCAAGAGACCCAGTACTTC
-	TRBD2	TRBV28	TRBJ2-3	CASSLGLAGASTDTQYF	TGTGCCAGCAGTTTGGGACTAGCGGGGGCTAGCACAGATACGCAGTATTTT
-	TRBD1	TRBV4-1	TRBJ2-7	CASSLQGQGGHEQYF	TGCGCCAGCAGCCTCCAAGGACAGGGGGGCCACGAGCAGTACTTC
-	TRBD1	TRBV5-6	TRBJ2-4	CASSPLVQGAQNIQYF	TGTGCCAGCAGCCCGCTTGTACAGGGGGCCCAAAACATTCAGTACTTC
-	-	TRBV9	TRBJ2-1	CASSAEGSEYNEQFF	TGTGCCAGCAGCGCGGAGGGGTCGGAATACAATGAGCAGTTCTTC
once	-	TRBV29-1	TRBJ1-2	CSVAVPPNGYTF	TGCAGCGTTGCTGTCCCCCCTAATGGCTACACCTTC
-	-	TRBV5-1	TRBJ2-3	CASTGGGSTDTQYF	TGCGCCAGCACCGGTGGCGGGTCGACAGATACGCAGTATTTT
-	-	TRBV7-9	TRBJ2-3	CASSQTGPSFTDTQYF	TGTGCCAGCAGTCAGACAGGACCGAGTTTCACAGATACGCAGTATTTT
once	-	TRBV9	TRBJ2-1	CASSTFTDEQFF	TGTGCCAGCAGCACTTTTACAGATGAGCAGTTCTTC
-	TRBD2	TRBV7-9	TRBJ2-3	CASSSSRGLATDTQYF	TGTGCCAGCAGCTCCTCGAGAGGACTAGCGACAGATACGCAGTATTTT
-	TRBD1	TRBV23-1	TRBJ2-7	CASSQSRGQRQTYEQYF	TGCGCCAGCAGTCAATCTCGGGGACAGCGGCAAACCTACGAGCAGTACTTC
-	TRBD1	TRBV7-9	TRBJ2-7	CASSSGTGGIYEQYF	TGTGCCAGCAGCTCTGGGACAGGAGGGATCTACGAGCAGTACTTC
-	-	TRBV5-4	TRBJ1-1	CASSRKRQELNTEAFF	TGTGCCAGCAGCAGGAAGAGACAGGAACTGAACACTGAAGCTTTCTTT
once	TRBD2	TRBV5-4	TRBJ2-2	CASQLAGGSGELFF	TGTGCCAGTCAGTTAGCGGGGGGATCCGGGGAGCTGTTTTTT
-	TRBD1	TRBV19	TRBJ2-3	CASATLDREADTQYF	TGTGCCAGTGCCACCTTGGACAGGGAGGCAGATACGCAGTATTTT
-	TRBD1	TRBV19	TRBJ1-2	CASSVTAGQGNYGYTF	TGTGCCAGTAGTGTCACGGCAGGACAGGGAAACTATGGCTACACCTTC
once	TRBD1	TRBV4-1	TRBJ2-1	CASSRQDLTGSSYNEQFF	TGCGCCAGCAGCCGACAGGACTTGACAGGGAGCTCCTACAATGAGCAGTTCTTC
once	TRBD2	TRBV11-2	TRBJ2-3	CASSFGTSFTDTQYF	TGTGCCAGCAGCTTTGGGACTAGCTTTACAGATACGCAGTATTTT